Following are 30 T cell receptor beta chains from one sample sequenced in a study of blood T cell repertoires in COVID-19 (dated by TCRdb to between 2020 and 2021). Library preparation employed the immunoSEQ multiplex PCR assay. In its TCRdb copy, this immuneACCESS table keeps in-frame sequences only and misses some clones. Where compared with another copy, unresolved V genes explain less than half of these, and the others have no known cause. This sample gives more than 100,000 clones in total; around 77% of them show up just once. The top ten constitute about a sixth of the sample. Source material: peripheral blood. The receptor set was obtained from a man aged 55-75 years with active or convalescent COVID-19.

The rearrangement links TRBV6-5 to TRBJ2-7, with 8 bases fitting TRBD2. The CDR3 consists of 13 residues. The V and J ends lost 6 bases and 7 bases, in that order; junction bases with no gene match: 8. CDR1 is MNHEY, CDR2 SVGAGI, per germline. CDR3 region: CASRYSGIGEQYF. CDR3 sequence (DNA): TGTGCCAGCAGATATAGCGGGATTGGGGAGCAGTACTTC.

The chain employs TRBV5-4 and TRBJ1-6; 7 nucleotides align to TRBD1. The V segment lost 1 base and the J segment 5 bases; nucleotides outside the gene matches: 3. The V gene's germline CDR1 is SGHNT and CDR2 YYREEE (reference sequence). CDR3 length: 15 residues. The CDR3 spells CASSLRTGNNSPLHF. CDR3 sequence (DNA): TGTGCCAGCAGCTTGAGGACAGGAAATAATTCACCCCTCCACTTT.

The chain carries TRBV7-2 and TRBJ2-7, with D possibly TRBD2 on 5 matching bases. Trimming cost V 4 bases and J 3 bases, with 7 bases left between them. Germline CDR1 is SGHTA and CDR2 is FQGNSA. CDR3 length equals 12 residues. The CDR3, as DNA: TGTGCCAGCAGCTACGGGGACTACGAGCAGTACTTC. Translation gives CASSYGDYEQYF.

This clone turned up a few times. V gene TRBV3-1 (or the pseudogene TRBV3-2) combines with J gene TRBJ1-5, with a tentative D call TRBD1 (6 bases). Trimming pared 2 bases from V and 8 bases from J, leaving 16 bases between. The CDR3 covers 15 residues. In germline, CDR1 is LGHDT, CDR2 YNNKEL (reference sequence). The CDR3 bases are TGTGCCAGCAGCCAACCAGGGGCGCCCCCGGAGCCCCAGCATTTT. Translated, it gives CASSQPGAPPEPQHF.

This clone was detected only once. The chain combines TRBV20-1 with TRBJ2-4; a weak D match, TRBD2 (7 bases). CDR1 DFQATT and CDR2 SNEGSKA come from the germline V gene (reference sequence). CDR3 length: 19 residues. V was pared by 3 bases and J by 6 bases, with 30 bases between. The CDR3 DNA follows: TGCAGTGCTAGTAGGGGGTCCGGACTAGGCACCGGGAGGCTAAACATTCAGTACTTC. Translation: CSASRGSGLGTGRLNIQYF.

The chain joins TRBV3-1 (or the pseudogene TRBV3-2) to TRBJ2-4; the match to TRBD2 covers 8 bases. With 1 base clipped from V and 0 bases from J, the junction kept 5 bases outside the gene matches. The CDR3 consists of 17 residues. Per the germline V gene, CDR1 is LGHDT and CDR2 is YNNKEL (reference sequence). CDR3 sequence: CASSQGSGGLAKNIQYF. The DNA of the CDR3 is TGTGCCAGCAGCCAAGGGTCGGGGGGGCTAGCCAAAAACATTCAGTACTTC.

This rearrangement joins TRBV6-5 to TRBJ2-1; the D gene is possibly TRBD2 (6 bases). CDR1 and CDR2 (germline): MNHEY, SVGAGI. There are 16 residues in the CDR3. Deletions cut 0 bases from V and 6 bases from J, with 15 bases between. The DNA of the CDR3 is TGTGCCAGCAGTTACTCCGGCGGGGTCTCGGGCAATGAGCAGTTCTTC. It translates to CASSYSGGVSGNEQFF.

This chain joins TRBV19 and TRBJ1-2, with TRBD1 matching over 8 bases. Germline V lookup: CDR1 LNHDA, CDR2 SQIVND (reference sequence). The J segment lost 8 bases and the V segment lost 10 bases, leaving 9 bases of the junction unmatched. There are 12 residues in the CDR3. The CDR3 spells CATGTGGLGYTF. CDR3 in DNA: TGTGCCACCGGAACAGGGGGATTGGGCTACACCTTC.

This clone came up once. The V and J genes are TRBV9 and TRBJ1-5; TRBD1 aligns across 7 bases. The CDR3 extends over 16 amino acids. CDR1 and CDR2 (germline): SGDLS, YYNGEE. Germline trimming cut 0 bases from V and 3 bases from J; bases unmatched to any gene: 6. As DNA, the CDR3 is TGTGCCAGCAGCGTAGGTCCAGGGGGAGACAATCAGCCCCAGCATTTT. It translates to CASSVGPGGDNQPQHF.

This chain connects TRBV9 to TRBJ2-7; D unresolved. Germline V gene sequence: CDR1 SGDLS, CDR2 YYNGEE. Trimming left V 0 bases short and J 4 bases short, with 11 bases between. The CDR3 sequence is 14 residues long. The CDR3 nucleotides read TGTGCCAGCAGCGTAGGAGGAGACTTATACGAGCAGTACTTC. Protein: CASSVGGDLYEQYF. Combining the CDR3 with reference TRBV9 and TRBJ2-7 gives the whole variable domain DSGVTQTPKHLITATGQRVTLRCSPRSGDLSVYWYQQSLDQGLQFLIQYYNGEERAKGNILERFSAQQFPDLHSELNLSSLELGDSALYFCASSVGGDLYEQYFGPGTRLTVT.

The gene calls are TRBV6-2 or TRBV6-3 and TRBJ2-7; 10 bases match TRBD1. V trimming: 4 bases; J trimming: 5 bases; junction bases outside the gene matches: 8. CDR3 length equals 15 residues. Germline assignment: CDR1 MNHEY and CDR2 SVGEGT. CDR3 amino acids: CASSSRTGGIDEQYF. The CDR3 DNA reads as TGTGCCAGCAGTTCCCGGACAGGGGGGATAGACGAGCAGTACTTC.

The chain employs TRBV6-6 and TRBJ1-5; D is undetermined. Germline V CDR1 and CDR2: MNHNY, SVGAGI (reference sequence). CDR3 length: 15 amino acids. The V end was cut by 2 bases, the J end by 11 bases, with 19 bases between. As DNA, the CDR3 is TGTGCCAGCAGTTACACCGCCAGCCTATGGGGAGCCCAGCATTTT. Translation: CASSYTASLWGAQHF.

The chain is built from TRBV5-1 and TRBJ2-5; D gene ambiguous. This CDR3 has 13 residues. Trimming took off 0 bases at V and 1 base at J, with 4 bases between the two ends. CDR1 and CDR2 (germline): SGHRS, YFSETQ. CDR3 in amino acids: CASSLASQETQYF. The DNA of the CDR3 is TGCGCCAGCAGCTTGGCATCCCAAGAGACCCAGTACTTC.

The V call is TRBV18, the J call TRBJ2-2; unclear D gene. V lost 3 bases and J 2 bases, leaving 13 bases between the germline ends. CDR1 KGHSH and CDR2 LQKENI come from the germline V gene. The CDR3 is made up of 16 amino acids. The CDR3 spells CASSPKRTRNTGELFF. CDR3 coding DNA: TGTGCCAGCTCACCTAAGAGAACGAGAAACACCGGGGAGCTGTTTTTT.

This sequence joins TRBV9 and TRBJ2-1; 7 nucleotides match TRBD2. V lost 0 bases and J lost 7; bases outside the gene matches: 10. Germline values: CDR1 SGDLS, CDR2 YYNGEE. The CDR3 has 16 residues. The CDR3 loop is CASSVGFGRPWNEQFF. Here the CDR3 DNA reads TGTGCCAGCAGCGTAGGGTTCGGGAGGCCTTGGAATGAGCAGTTCTTC.

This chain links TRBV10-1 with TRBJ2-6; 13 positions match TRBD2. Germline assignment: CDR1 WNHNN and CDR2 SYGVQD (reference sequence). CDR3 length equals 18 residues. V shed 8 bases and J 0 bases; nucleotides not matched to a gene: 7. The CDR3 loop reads CASRLAGGLHSGANVLTF. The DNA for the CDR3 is TGCGCCAGCCGACTAGCGGGAGGTCTCCACTCTGGGGCCAACGTCCTGACTTTC.

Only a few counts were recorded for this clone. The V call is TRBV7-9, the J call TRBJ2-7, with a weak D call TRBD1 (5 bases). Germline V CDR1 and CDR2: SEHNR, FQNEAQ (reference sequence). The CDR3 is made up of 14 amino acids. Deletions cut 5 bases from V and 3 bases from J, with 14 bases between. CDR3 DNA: TGTGCCAGCAGCCCGACAGTATCAGTCTACGAGCAGTACTTC. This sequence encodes CASSPTVSVYEQYF.

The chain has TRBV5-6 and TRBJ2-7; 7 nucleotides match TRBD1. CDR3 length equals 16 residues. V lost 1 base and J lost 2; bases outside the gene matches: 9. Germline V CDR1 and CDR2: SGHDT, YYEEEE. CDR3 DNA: TGTGCCAGCAGCTTGTTTTCGGGACAGACAACCTACGAGCAGTACTTC. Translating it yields CASSLFSGQTTYEQYF.

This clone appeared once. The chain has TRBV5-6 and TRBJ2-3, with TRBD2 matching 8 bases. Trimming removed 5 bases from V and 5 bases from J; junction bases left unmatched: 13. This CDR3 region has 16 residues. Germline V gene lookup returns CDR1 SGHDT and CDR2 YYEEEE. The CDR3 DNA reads TGTGCCAGCAGACACGTCTTTCGGGGGGGAAGAGATACGCAGTATTTT. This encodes CASRHVFRGGRDTQYF.

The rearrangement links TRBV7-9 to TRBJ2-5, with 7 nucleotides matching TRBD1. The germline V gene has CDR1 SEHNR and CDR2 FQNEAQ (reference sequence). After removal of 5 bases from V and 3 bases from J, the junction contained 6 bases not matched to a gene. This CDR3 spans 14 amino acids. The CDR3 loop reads CASSPSGGKETQYF. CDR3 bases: TGTGCCAGCAGCCCGTCAGGGGGTAAAGAGACCCAGTACTTC.

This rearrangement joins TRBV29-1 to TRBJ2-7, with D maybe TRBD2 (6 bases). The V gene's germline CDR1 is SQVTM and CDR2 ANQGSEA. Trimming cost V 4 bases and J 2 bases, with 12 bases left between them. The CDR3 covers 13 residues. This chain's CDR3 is CSVGLGVPYEQYF. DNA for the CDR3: TGCAGCGTTGGACTAGGGGTTCCCTACGAGCAGTACTTC.

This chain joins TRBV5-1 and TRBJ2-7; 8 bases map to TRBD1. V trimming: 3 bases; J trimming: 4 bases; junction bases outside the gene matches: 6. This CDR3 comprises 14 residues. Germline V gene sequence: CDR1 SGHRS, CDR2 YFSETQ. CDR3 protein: CASSSAGGRYEQYF. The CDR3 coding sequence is TGCGCCAGCAGCTCAGCAGGGGGCAGATACGAGCAGTACTTC.

CDR3 nucleotide sequence: TGTGCCAGCAGCTCGCCAGGCGGGGAGCTGTTTTTT. Its protein is CASSSPGGELFF. The chain joins TRBV21-1 to TRBJ2-2; TRBD1, the table's D call, lacks a check against the DNA. TRBV21-1 is flagged as a pseudogene. CDR3 size: 12 residues.

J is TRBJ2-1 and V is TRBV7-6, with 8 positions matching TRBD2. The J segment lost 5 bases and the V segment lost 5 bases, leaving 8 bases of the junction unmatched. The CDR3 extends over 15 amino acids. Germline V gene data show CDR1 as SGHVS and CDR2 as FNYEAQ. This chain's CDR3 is CASSQLAGPNNEQFF. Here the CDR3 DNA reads TGTGCCAGCAGCCAATTAGCGGGACCGAACAATGAGCAGTTCTTC.

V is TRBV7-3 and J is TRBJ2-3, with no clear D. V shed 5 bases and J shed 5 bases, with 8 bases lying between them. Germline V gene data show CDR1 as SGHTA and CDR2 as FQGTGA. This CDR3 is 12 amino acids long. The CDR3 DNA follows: TGTGCCAGCAGCCTCTCTAGAGATACGCAGTATTTT. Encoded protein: CASSLSRDTQYF.

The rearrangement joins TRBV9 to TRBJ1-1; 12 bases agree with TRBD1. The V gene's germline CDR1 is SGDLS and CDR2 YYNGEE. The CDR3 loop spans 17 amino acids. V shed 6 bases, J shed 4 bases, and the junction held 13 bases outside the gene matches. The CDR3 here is CASTTPGQGAGGTEAFF. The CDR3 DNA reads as TGTGCCAGCACCACTCCGGGACAGGGGGCGGGGGGCACTGAAGCTTTCTTT.

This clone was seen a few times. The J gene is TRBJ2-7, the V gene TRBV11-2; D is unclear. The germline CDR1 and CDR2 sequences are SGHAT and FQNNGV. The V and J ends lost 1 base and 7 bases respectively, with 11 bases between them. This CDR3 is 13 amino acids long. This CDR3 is CASSLGLPGEQYF. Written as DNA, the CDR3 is TGTGCCAGCAGCTTAGGCCTCCCCGGGGAGCAGTACTTC. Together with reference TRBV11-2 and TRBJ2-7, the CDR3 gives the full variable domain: EAGVAQSPRYKIIEKRQSVAFWCNPISGHATLYWYQQILGQGPKLLIQFQNNGVVDDSQLPKDRFSAERLKGVDSTLKIQPAKLEDSAVYLCASSLGLPGEQYFGPGTRLTVT.

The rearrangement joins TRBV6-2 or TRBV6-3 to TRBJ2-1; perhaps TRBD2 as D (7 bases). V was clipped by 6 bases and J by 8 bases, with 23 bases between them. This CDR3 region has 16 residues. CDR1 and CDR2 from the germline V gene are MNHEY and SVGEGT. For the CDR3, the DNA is TGTGCCAGCAGCCTCGCCCGGGGGGCCGGGGGCGATGAGCAGTTCTTC. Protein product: CASSLARGAGGDEQFF.

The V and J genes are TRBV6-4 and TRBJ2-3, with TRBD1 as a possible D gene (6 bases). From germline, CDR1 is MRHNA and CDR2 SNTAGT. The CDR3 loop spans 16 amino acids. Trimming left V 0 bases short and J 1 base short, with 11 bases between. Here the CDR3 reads CASSDSTGRGTDTQYF. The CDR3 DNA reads TGTGCCAGCAGTGACTCGACAGGACGTGGCACAGATACGCAGTATTTT.

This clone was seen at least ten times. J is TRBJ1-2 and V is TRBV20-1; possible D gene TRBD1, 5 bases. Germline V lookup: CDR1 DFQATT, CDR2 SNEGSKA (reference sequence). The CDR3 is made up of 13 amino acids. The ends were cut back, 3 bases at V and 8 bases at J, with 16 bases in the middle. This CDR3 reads CSASRSGLSGYTF. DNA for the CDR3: TGCAGTGCTAGTCGGTCAGGGCTTAGCGGCTACACCTTC.